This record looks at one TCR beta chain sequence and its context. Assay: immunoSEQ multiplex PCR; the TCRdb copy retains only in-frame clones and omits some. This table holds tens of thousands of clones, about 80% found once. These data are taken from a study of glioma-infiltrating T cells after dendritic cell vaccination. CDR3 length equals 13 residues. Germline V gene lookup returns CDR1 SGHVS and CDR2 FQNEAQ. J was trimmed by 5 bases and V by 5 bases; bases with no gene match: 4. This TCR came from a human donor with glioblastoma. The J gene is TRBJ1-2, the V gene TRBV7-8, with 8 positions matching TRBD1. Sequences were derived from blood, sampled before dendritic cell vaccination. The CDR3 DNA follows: TGTGCCAGCAGCCCACGGACAGGGTATGGCTACACCTTC. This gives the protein CASSPRTGYGYTF.